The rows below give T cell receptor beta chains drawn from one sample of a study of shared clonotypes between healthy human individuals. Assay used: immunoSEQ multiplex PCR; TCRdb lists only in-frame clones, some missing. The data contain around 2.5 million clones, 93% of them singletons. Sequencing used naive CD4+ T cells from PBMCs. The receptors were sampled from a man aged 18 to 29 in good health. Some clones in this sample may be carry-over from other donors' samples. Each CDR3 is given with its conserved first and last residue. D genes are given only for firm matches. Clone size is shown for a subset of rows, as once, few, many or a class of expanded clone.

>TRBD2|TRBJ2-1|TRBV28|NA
CASSLVPPGGNEQFF
TGTGCCAGCAGTTTAGTCCCCCCGGGGGGGAATGAGCAGTTCTTC
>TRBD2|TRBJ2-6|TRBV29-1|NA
CSVEPRGGPGANVLTF
TGCAGCGTTGAACCCCGCGGGGGGCCTGGGGCCAACGTCCTGACTTTC
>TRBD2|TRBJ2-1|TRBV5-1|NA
CASSLLWEGNNEQFF
TGCGCCAGCAGCTTGTTGTGGGAGGGAAACAATGAGCAGTTCTTC
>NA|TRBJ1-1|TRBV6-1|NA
CASSSIDREAFF
TGTGCCAGCAGTTCAATTGACAGGGAAGCTTTCTTT
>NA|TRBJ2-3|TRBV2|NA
CASSRLVSTDTQYF
TGTGCCAGCAGCCGACTAGTAAGCACAGATACGCAGTATTTT
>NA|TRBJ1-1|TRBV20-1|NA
CSASGEGEAFF
TGCAGTGCTAGCGGGGAGGGTGAAGCTTTCTTT
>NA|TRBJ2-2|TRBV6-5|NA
CASSRADTGELFF
TGTGCCAGCTCTCGGGCCGACACCGGGGAGCTGTTTTTT
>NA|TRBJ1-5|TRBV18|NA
CASSPGRDNQPQHF
TGTGCCAGCTCACCGGGCAGGGACAATCAGCCCCAGCATTTT
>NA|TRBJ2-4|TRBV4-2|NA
CASSQDLGENIQYF
TGTGCCAGCAGCCAAGATCTCGGCGAGAACATTCAGTACTTC
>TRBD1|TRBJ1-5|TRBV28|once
CASSFVQGDMAQHF
TGTGCCAGCAGTTTTGTCCAGGGGGATATGGCCCAGCATTTT
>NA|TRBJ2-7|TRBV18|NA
CASSPPLMNEQYF
TGTGCCAGCTCACCACCGTTAATGAACGAGCAGTACTTC
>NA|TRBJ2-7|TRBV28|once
CASSPDGPSRGQYF
TGTGCCAGCAGTCCGGACGGCCCCAGTCGAGGGCAGTACTTC
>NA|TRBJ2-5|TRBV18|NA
CASSRNRQGQETQYF
TGTGCCAGCTCACGAAACAGGCAAGGGCAAGAGACCCAGTACTTC
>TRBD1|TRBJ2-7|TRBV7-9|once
CASSSGQGASYEQYF
TGTGCCAGCAGCTCGGGACAGGGGGCATCCTACGAGCAGTACTTC
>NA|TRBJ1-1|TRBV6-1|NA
CASSVQKITEAFF
TGTGCCAGCAGTGTACAGAAAATCACTGAAGCTTTCTTT
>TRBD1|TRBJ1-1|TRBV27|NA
CASSLKTGGGTEAFF
TGTGCCAGCAGTTTAAAAACAGGGGGAGGAACTGAAGCTTTCTTT
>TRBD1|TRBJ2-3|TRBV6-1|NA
CASSEDRGSDTQYF
TGTGCCAGCAGCGAGGACAGGGGGTCAGATACGCAGTATTTT
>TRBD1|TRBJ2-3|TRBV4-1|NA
CASSQGGTGGPDTQYF
TGCGCCAGCAGCCAAGGCGGGACAGGCGGCCCAGATACGCAGTATTTT
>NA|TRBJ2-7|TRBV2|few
CASAQGYEQYF
TGTGCCAGCGCACAGGGATACGAGCAGTACTTC
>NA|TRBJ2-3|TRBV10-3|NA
CAIRQIGPRADTQYF
TGTGCCATCAGGCAAATCGGTCCGAGGGCGGATACGCAGTATTTT
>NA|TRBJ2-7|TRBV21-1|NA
CASSKYRNKAGGSYEQYF
TGTGCCAGCAGCAAATACAGAAATAAAGCGGGAGGCTCCTACGAGCAGTACTTC
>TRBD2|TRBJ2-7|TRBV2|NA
CASSGTLATEQYF
TGTGCCAGCAGTGGAACACTAGCGACCGAGCAGTACTTC
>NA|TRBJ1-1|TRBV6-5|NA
CASSRDRNTEAFF
TGTGCCAGCAGTCGAGACAGGAACACTGAAGCTTTCTTT
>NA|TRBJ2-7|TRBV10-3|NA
CAISGHYEQYF
TGTGCCATCAGTGGGCACTACGAGCAGTACTTC
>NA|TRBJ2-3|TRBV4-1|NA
CASSQALLAGIVTDTQYF
TGCGCCAGCAGCCAAGCTCTCTTGGCCGGCATAGTGACAGATACGCAGTATTTT
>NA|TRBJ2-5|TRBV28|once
CASTPGGRGLLRTQYF
TGTGCCAGCACCCCCGGGGGTAGGGGGCTCTTGAGGACCCAGTACTTC
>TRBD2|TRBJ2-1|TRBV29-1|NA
CSAATSVYNEQFF
TGCAGCGCAGCGACTAGCGTATACAATGAGCAGTTCTTC
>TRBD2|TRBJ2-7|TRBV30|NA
CAWSPRTSGRKSSYEQYF
TGTGCCTGGAGTCCTCGGACTAGCGGGAGAAAAAGCTCCTACGAGCAGTACTTC
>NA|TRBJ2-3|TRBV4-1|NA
CASSQDRSSDTQYF
TGCGCCAGCAGCCAAGATCGGAGCTCAGATACGCAGTATTTT
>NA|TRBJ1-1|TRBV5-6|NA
CASSRTDSPGTEAFF
TGTGCCAGCAGCAGAACGGACAGCCCGGGCACTGAAGCTTTCTTT